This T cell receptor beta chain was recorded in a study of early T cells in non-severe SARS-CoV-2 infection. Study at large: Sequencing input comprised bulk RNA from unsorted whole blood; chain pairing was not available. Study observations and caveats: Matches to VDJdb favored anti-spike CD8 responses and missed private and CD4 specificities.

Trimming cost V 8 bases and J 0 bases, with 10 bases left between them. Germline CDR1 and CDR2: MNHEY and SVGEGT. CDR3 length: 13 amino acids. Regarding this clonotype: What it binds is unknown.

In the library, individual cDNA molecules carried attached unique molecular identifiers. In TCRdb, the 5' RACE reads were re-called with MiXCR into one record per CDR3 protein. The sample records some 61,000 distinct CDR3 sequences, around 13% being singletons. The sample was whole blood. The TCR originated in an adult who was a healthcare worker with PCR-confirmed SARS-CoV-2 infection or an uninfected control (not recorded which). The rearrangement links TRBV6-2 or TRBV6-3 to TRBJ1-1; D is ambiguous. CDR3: CASSYRVNTEAFF. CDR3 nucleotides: TGTGCCAGCTCCTATAGGGTGAACACTGAAGCTTTCTTT.